These 21 T cell receptor beta chains were all obtained from the same sample, sequenced in a study of OX40 agonist ivuxolimab in advanced cancers. TCRdb keeps only in-frame clones here, not all; method: immunoSEQ multiplex PCR. The sample records about 80,000 clones, roughly 81% being singletons. The sequencing here drew on CD4+ or CD8+ T cells sorted from blood, taken in a trial of the OX40 agonist ivuxolimab. The receptors come from an adult with an advanced solid tumor such as melanoma, head and neck, liver or kidney cancer.

V gene TRBV19 combines with J gene TRBJ1-5; 8 positions agree with TRBD1. Trimming cost V 6 bases and J 5 bases; bases outside gene matches: 6. Germline V CDR1 and CDR2: LNHDA, SQIVND (reference sequence). The CDR3 has 14 amino acids. DNA of the CDR3: TGTGCCAGTAGCACGGACAGGGACTATCAGCCCCAGCATTTT. This gives the protein CASSTDRDYQPQHF.

This chain joins TRBV4-3 and TRBJ2-6; 8 bases match TRBD1. V shed 2 bases and J 4 bases; nucleotides not matched to a gene: 7. The CDR3 extends over 17 amino acids. Germline lookup yields CDR1 LGHNA and CDR2 YSLEER. CDR3 sequence: CASSQHWTGTGANVLTF. Written as DNA, the CDR3 is TGCGCCAGCAGCCAACATTGGACAGGGACCGGGGCCAACGTCCTGACTTTC.

The chain uses TRBV4-3 and TRBJ2-7, with a tentative D call TRBD2 (6 bases). This CDR3 contains 16 residues. Trimming took off 4 bases at V and 2 bases at J, with 18 bases between the two ends. The germline V gene encodes CDR1 LGHNA and CDR2 YSLEER. The CDR3, as DNA: TGCGCCAGCAGCCCACACACGTCGGGAGCCGCCTACGAGCAGTACTTC. Its translation: CASSPHTSGAAYEQYF.

The V and J genes are TRBV18 and TRBJ1-4, with D uncertain. This CDR3 is 13 amino acids long. Between the trimmed V and J ends, which lost 4 bases and 1 base, there was a span of 4 bases. Germline V gives CDR1 KGHSH, CDR2 LQKENI. CDR3 protein: CASSRGTNEKLFF. Here the CDR3 DNA reads TGTGCCAGCTCACGGGGAACTAATGAAAAACTGTTTTTT.

The chain recombines TRBV27 with TRBJ1-5, with TRBD1 matching 9 bases. The CDR3 spans 15 residues. J was trimmed by 2 bases and V by 7 bases; bases with no gene match: 6. Germline CDR1 MNHEY, CDR2 SMNVEV (reference sequence). This CDR3 reads CASTPTGGGNQPQHF. DNA of the CDR3: TGTGCCAGCACCCCGACAGGGGGAGGCAATCAGCCCCAGCATTTT.

The chain joins TRBV6-5 to TRBJ1-4, with TRBD1 matching over 9 bases. This CDR3 contains 14 residues. Per the germline V gene, CDR1 is MNHEY and CDR2 is SVGAGI. V was pared by 6 bases and J by 8 bases, with 7 bases of the junction left unmatched. The CDR3 nucleotides read TGTGCCAGCAGCCTGGGACAGGGAGAAGAAAAACTGTTTTTT. This sequence encodes CASSLGQGEEKLFF.

Only one count was recorded for this clone. V and J are TRBV10-3 and TRBJ1-6, with D perhaps TRBD1 (5 bases). The CDR3 consists of 13 residues. The germline CDR1 and CDR2 sequences are ENHRY and SYGVKD. V gave up 7 bases and J gave up 3 bases, with 7 bases separating them. The CDR3 DNA is TGTGCCATCAAGACAGACTATAATTCACCCCTCCACTTT. It encodes CAIKTDYNSPLHF.

This chain connects TRBV11-3 to TRBJ2-5; 9 nucleotides agree with TRBD2. CDR1 and CDR2 from the germline V gene are SGHNT and YENEEA. There are 14 residues in the CDR3. J was trimmed by 5 bases and V by 4 bases; bases with no gene match: 5. As DNA, the CDR3 is TGTGCCAGCAGCTCTAGCGGGGTCCCGGAGACCCAGTACTTC. Protein product: CASSSSGVPETQYF.

This clone has more than one count but fewer than ten. J is TRBJ2-1 and V is TRBV10-1; 11 bases map to TRBD2. CDR1 is WNHNN and CDR2 is SYGVQD in the germline V gene (reference sequence). The CDR3 length is 13 residues. After removal of 5 bases from V and 10 bases from J, the junction contained 4 bases not matched to a gene. The DNA for the CDR3 is TGCGCCAGCAGTTTTAGCGGGAGGGGGGAGCAGTTCTTC. Protein: CASSFSGRGEQFF.

CDR3 protein: CASTRERIDTEAFF. The CDR3, as DNA: TGTGCCAGCACCCGGGAGAGAATTGACACTGAAGCTTTCTTT. The chain employs TRBV2 and TRBJ1-1; D is unresolved. The germline V and J ends were trimmed by 7 bases and 3 bases, with 15 bases remaining between them. Germline CDR1 is SNHLY and CDR2 is FYNNEI. The CDR3 runs to 14 residues.

This sequence joins TRBV11-2 and TRBJ2-7; the D gene is possibly TRBD2 (5 bases). In germline, CDR1 is SGHAT, CDR2 FQNNGV. V was cut by 2 bases and J by 2 bases, with 10 bases left in between. CDR3 length: 14 amino acids. As DNA, the CDR3 is TGTGCCAGCAGCTTATTGCGGGCAGCCTACGAGCAGTACTTC. Protein product: CASSLLRAAYEQYF.

V and J are TRBV7-9 and TRBJ2-1; TRBD2 is a possible D gene (5 bases). The length of the CDR3 is 14 residues. Trimming took off 8 bases at V and 2 bases at J, with 13 bases between the two ends. Germline V CDR1 and CDR2: SEHNR, FQNEAQ (reference sequence). This CDR3 reads CASALRAAYNEQFF. The CDR3 DNA reads as TGTGCCAGCGCCCTGCGGGCCGCCTACAATGAGCAGTTCTTC.

The chain combines TRBV2 with TRBJ1-4; D is uncertain. The CDR3 is made up of 14 amino acids. The V gene lost 1 base and the J gene lost 3 bases, with 6 bases spanning the gap. Germline V gives CDR1 SNHLY, CDR2 FYNNEI. In DNA, the CDR3 is TGTGCCAGCAGTGAAGGGGGAGCTAATGAAAAACTGTTTTTT. Translation gives CASSEGGANEKLFF.

The table lists this clone with a few counts. The V gene is TRBV5-6, the J gene TRBJ1-1, with D tentatively TRBD1 (6 bases). V lost 3 bases and J lost 5, with 17 bases in between. This CDR3 contains 15 residues. Germline V CDR1 and CDR2: SGHDT, YYEEEE. CDR3 bases: TGTGCCAGCAGCTCATACAGGGTGGCGGGGACTGAAGCTTTCTTT. Protein product: CASSSYRVAGTEAFF.

This clone has a handful of counts. The chain links TRBV4-2 to TRBJ2-2, with D tentatively TRBD2 (5 bases). The CDR3 contains 14 residues. The V end was cut by 1 base, the J end by 6 bases, with 9 bases between. CDR1 and CDR2 (germline): LGHNA, YNFKEQ. DNA for the CDR3: TGTGCCAGCAGCCAAGTTATCGGGGCCGGGGAGCTGTTTTTT. It is translated as CASSQVIGAGELFF.

The chain joins TRBV19 to TRBJ2-1, with 9 bases identical to TRBD2. The J segment lost 0 bases and the V segment lost 5 bases, leaving 14 bases of the junction unmatched. The CDR3 totals 19 residues. Germline-derived CDR1 and CDR2 are LNHDA and SQIVND (reference sequence). CDR3 protein: CASSVDGTSLSSSYNEQFF. In DNA, the CDR3 is TGTGCCAGTAGTGTTGACGGGACTAGCCTTTCCAGCTCCTACAATGAGCAGTTCTTC.

The genes are TRBV4-3 and TRBJ2-3; D remains unclear. Per germline, CDR1 LGHNA and CDR2 YSLEER. With 0 bases removed from V and 6 bases from J, the gap between germline ends came to 25 bases. CDR3 size: 19 residues. CDR3 nucleotides: TGCGCCAGCAGCCAAGATAGGGTCGTATTGGGGTCTTCTGGGGATACGCAGTATTTT. Translating gives CASSQDRVVLGSSGDTQYF.

The chain couples TRBV11-2 to TRBJ1-5; D call uncertain. The V end lost 1 base, the J end lost 6 bases, and 7 bases lay between the germline ends. This CDR3 is 13 amino acids long. Germline V gives CDR1 SGHAT, CDR2 FQNNGV. CDR3 loop: CASSLGAGQPQHF. In nucleotides, the CDR3 is TGTGCCAGCAGCTTAGGGGCCGGTCAGCCCCAGCATTTT.

The chain links TRBV11-2 to TRBJ2-1; D not resolved. V dropped 5 bases and J dropped 12 bases, with 14 bases sitting between them. CDR3 length: 12 amino acids. In germline, CDR1 is SGHAT, CDR2 FQNNGV. CDR3 protein: CASSELLERQFF. The CDR3 DNA sequence: TGTGCCAGCAGCGAGCTCCTTGAAAGGCAGTTCTTC. Combining the CDR3 with reference TRBV11-2 and TRBJ2-1 gives the whole variable domain EAGVAQSPRYKIIEKRQSVAFWCNPISGHATLYWYQQILGQGPKLLIQFQNNGVVDDSQLPKDRFSAERLKGVDSTLKIQPAKLEDSAVYLCASSELLERQFFGPGTRLTVL.

CDR3 sequence (DNA): TGCGCCAGCAGTGAGGTTGGGACAGGTCTTTCACCCCTCCACTTT. Residues: CASSEVGTGLSPLHF. V usage is TRBV10-2 and J usage is TRBJ1-6; 8 bases agree with TRBD1. The CDR3 loop spans 15 amino acids. Germline V gives CDR1 WSHSY, CDR2 SAAADI. Germline trimming cut 2 bases from V and 9 bases from J; bases unmatched to any gene: 6.

The genes are TRBV4-2 and TRBJ2-2, with 9 positions matching TRBD2. The CDR3 has 17 residues. Per the germline V gene, CDR1 is LGHNA and CDR2 is YNFKEQ. V shed 0 bases and J 5 bases; nucleotides not matched to a gene: 7. The CDR3, as DNA: TGTGCCAGCAGCCAAGATGTAGTAGCGGGAGTAACCGGGGAGCTGTTTTTT. Its translation: CASSQDVVAGVTGELFF.